This TCR beta chain stems from a study of blood T cell repertoires in COVID-19. At the level of the study: Samples of COVID-19 (acute and convalescent) were obtained from the United States, Italy and Spain. In each case, the material was cDNA or gDNA derived from T cells, B-cell-depleted T cells, or PBMCs.

This CDR3 has 15 amino acids. The germline gives CDR1 MNHEY, CDR2 SVGAGI. The V and J ends lost 6 bases and 0 bases respectively, with 12 bases between them. Here immunoSEQ multiplex PCR was the method, and the copy in TCRdb shows in-frame clones only, minus some. This sample carries approximately 100,000 clones, 87% of them seen once, and the ten largest clones take about 5%. Input material: peripheral blood. The chain employs TRBV6-5 and TRBJ1-5, with unresolved D. The receptor was derived from a man between 65 and 79 years old with acute or convalescent COVID-19. CDR3 sequence: CASRGESYSNQPQHF. The CDR3 DNA reads as TGTGCCAGCAGGGGAGAAAGTTATAGCAATCAGCCCCAGCATTTT.